This T cell receptor (beta chain) originates from a study of cytomegalovirus exposure and HLA in healthy donors. Trimming pared 2 bases from V and 0 bases from J, leaving 5 bases between. This CDR3 contains 15 residues. Germline-derived CDR1 and CDR2 are SGHDN and FVKESK. Primers included in the PCR were 60 Vbeta and 13 Jbeta primers. Measured with immunoSEQ multiplex PCR; TCRdb has only the in-frame clones, and not every one. In the table there are some 190,000 clones, roughly 77% of which are singletons. The clonotype comes from a woman aged 25-40 years in good health and CMV-seropositive. Sequencing was performed on PBMCs. The V and J genes are TRBV14 and TRBJ2-6; D is unresolved. CDR3 bases: TGTGCCAGCAGCCAATTTCGCTCTGGGGCCAACGTCCTGACTTTC. Translation: CASSQFRSGANVLTF. Supplemented by reference TRBV14 and TRBJ2-6, the full variable domain reads EAGVTQFPSHSVIEKGQTVTLRCDPISGHDNLYWYRRVMGKEIKFLLHFVKESKQDESGMPNNRFLAERTGGTYSTLKVQPAELEDSGVYFCASSQFRSGANVLTFGAGSRLTVL.